This TCR beta chain came from a study of blood T cell repertoires in COVID-19. The data were produced by immunoSEQ multiplex PCR, yet TCRdb's version contains in-frame clones alone and is incomplete. The repertoire holds around 250,000 clones, with roughly 91% as singletons. The germline CDR1 and CDR2 sequences are LNHDA and SQIVND (reference sequence). V gave up 3 bases and J gave up 11 bases, with 16 bases separating them. The CDR3 contains 13 residues. V is TRBV19 and J is TRBJ1-1, with D unresolved. The TCR comes from a woman in her thirties who had recovered from COVID-19. Sequencing was done on a sample of PBMCs or T cells enriched from blood (not recorded which). This CDR3 reads CASSMYTEGEAFF. CDR3 DNA: TGTGCCAGTAGTATGTATACCGAGGGAGAGGCTTTCTTT.